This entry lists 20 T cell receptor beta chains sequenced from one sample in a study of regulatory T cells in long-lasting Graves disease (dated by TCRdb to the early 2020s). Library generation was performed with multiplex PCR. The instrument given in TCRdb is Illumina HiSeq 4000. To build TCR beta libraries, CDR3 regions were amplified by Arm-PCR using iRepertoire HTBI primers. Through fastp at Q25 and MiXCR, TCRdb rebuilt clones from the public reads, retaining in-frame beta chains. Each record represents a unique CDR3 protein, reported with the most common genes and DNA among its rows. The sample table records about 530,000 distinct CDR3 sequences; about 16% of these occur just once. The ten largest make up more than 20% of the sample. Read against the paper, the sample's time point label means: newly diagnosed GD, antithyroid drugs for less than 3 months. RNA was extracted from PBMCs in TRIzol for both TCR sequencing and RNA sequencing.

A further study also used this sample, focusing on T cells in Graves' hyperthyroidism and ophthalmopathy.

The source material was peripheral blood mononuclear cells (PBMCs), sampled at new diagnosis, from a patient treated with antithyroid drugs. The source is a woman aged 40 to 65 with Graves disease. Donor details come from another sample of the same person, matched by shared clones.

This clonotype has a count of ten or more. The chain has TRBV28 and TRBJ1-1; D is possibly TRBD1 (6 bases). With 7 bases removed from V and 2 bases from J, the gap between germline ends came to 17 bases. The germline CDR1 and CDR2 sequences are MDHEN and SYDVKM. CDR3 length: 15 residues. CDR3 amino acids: CASKPPRGRNTEAFF. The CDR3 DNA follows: TGTGCCAGCAAGCCCCCCCGGGGGCGCAACACTGAAGCTTTCTTT.

Here the CDR3 DNA reads TGCAGTGCCAGGGGAGGGCACAATGAGCAGTTCTTC. It yields the protein CSARGGHNEQFF. The chain has TRBV20-1 and TRBJ2-1, with a possible D match to TRBD2 (7 bases). V dropped 6 bases and J dropped 5 bases, with 11 bases sitting between them. The V gene's germline CDR1 is DFQATT and CDR2 SNEGSKA (reference sequence). The CDR3 contains 12 residues.

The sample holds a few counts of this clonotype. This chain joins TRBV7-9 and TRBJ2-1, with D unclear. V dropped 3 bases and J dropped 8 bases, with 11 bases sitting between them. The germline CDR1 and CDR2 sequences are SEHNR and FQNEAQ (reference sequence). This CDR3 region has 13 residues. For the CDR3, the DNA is TGTGCCAGCAGCTTTGGCCTCGGCGATGAGCAGTTCTTC. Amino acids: CASSFGLGDEQFF.

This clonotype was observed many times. The CDR3 DNA sequence: TGCAGTGCTAGTATCCCTCTGGGTGGCTACACCTTC. This gives the protein CSASIPLGGYTF. The V and J genes are TRBV20-1 and TRBJ1-2; D not resolved. From germline, CDR1 is DFQATT and CDR2 SNEGSKA (reference sequence). Trimming took 3 bases from V and 7 from J, leaving 12 bases between them. The CDR3 length is 12 residues.

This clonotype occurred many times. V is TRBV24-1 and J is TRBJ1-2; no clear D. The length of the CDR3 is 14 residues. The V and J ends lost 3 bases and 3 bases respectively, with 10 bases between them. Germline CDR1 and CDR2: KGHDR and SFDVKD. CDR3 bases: TGTGCCACCAGTGATACCGGGAAGGACTATGGCTACACCTTC. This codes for CATSDTGKDYGYTF.

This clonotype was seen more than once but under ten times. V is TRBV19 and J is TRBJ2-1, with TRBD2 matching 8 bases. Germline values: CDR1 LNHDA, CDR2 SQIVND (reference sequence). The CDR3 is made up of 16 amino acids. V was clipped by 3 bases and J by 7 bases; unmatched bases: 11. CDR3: CASSIPSGGPRNEQFF. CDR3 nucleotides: TGTGCCAGTAGTATCCCCAGCGGGGGACCCCGTAATGAGCAGTTCTTC.

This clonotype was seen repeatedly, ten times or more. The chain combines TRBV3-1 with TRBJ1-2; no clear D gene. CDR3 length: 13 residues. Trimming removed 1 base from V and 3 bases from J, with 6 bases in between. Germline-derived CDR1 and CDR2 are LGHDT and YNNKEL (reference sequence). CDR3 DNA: TGTGCCAGCAGCCAAGGGACCTACTATGGCTACACCTTC. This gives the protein CASSQGTYYGYTF.

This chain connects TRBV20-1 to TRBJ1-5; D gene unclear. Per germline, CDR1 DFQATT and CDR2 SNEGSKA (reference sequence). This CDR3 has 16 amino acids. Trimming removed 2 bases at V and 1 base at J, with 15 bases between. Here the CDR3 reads CSARKGSVLSNQPQHF. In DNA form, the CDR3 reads TGCAGTGCTAGAAAAGGGTCAGTCCTGAGCAATCAGCCCCAGCATTTT.

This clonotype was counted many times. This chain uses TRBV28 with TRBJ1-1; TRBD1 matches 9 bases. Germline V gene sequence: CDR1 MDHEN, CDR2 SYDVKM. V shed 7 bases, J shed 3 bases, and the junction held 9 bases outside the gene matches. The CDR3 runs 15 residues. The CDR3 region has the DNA TGTGCCAGCATCTTAGGAGACAGGGGGTACACTGAAGCTTTCTTT. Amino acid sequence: CASILGDRGYTEAFF.

The CDR3 loop reads CSARAGLPSTDTQYF. DNA for the CDR3: TGCAGTGCTAGGGCGGGGCTCCCCAGCACAGATACGCAGTATTTT. The V and J genes are TRBV20-1 and TRBJ2-3; D perhaps matches TRBD2 (6 bases). Trimming took off 3 bases at V and 0 bases at J, with 13 bases between the two ends. Per germline, CDR1 DFQATT and CDR2 SNEGSKA (reference sequence). The CDR3 consists of 15 residues.

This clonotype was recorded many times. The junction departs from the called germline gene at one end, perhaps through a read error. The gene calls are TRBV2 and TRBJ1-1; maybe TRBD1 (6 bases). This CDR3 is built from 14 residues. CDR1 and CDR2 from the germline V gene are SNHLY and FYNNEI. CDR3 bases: TGTGCCAGCAGGGAAGGGGGTGTAAAGACTGAAGCTTTCTTT. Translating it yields CASREGGVKTEAFF.

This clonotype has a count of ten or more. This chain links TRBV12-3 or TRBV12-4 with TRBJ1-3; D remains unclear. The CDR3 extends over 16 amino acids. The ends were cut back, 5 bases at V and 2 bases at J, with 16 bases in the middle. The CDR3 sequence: CASSGKGVGAGNTIYF. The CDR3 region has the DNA TGTGCCAGCAGTGGTAAGGGAGTCGGCGCTGGAAACACCATATATTTT.

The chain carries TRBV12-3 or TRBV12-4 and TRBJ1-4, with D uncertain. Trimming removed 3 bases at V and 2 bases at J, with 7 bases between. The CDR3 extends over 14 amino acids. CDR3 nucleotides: TGTGCCAGCAGTTTGGCGGGTACTAATGAAAAACTGTTTTTT. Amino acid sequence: CASSLAGTNEKLFF.

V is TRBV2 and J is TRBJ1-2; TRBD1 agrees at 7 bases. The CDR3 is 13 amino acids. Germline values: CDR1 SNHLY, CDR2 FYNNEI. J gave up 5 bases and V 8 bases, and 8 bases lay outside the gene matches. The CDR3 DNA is TGTGCCAGCCTCCTAGAACAGGGGTATGGCTACACCTTC. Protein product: CASLLEQGYGYTF.

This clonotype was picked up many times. CDR3 bases: TGTGCCAGCAGCTTAGAGGTTAGCTCCTACGAGCAGTACTTC. Protein product: CASSLEVSSYEQYF. The rearrangement links TRBV11-1 to TRBJ2-7; the D is unclear. CDR3 size: 14 residues. The V gene's germline CDR1 is SGHAT and CDR2 FQDESV (reference sequence). V was cut by 1 base and J by 0 bases, with 7 bases left in between.

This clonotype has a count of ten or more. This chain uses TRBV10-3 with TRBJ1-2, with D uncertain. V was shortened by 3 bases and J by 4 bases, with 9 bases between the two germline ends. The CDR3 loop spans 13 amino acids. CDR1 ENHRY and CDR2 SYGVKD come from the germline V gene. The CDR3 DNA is TGTGCCATCAGTGAAGACACCAGCTATGGCTACACCTTC. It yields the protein CAISEDTSYGYTF.

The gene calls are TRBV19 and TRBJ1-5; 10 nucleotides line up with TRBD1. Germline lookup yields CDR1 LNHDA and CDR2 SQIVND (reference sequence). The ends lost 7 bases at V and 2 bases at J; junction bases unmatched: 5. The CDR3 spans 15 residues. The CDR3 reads CASNTGTGGNQPQHF. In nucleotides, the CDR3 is TGTGCCAGTAACACCGGGACAGGGGGCAATCAGCCCCAGCATTTT.

The chain's CDR3 is CASSQGGTPGQYF. CDR3 DNA: TGTGCCAGCAGCCAAGGGGGGACCCCTGGGCAGTACTTC. The rearrangement joins TRBV3-1 to TRBJ2-7, with D perhaps assigned TRBD1 or TRBD2 (5 bases each). The germline V gene encodes CDR1 LGHDT and CDR2 YNNKEL (reference sequence). The CDR3 covers 13 residues. Trimming removed 1 base at V and 9 bases at J, with 13 bases between.

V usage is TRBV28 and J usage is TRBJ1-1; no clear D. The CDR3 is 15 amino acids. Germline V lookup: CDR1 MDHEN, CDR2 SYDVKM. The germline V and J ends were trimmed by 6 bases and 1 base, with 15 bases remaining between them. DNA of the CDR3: TGTGCCAGCAGCATAGACAACCGAGCGAACACTGAAGCTTTCTTT. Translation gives CASSIDNRANTEAFF.

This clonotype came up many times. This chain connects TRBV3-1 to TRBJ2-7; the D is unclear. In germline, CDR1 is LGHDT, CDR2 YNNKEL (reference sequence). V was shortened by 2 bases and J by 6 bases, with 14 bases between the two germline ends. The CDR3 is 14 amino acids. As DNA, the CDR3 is TGTGCCAGCAGCCAAAATAAGATCTACGTCGAGCAGTACTTC. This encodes CASSQNKIYVEQYF.